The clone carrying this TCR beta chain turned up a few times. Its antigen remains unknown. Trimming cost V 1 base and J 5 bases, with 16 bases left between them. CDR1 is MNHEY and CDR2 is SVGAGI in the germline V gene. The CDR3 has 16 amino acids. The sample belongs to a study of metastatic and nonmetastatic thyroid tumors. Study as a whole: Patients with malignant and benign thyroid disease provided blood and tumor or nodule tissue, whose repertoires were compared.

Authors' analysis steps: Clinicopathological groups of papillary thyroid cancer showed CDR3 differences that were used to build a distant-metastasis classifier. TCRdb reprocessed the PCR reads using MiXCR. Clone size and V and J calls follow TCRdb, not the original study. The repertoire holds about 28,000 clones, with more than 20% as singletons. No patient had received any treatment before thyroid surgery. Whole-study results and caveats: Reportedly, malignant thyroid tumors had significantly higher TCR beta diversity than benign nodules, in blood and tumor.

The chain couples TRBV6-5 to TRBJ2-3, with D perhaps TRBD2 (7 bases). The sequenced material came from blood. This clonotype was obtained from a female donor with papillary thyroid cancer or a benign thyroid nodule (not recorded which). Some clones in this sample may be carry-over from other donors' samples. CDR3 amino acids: CASSYLGGGLRDTQYF. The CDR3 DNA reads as TGTGCCAGCAGTTACTTGGGCGGGGGCCTCAGAGATACGCAGTATTTT.